Sequencing of this T cell receptor (beta chain) was carried out in a study of blood T cell repertoires in COVID-19. On the study more broadly: The United States, Italy and Spain supplied acute and convalescent COVID-19 samples. T cells, B-cell-depleted T cells, or PBMCs supplied cDNA or gDNA.

The germline CDR1 and CDR2 sequences are SSHAT and FNYEAQ (reference sequence). The V gene lost 5 bases and the J gene lost 2 bases, with 8 bases spanning the gap. The CDR3 consists of 13 residues. Using immunoSEQ multiplex PCR, the repertoire was profiled, and TCRdb retains in-frame clones only, with some absent. The sample contains around 140,000 clones, around 90% of which appear only once. Specimen: peripheral blood. The chain links TRBV7-7 to TRBJ2-3; D is possibly TRBD2 (6 bases). The source is a man between 70 and 80 years old with acute or convalescent COVID-19. The CDR3 DNA sequence: TGTGCCAGCAGCGCGGACTACACAGATACGCAGTATTTT. The encoded protein is CASSADYTDTQYF.